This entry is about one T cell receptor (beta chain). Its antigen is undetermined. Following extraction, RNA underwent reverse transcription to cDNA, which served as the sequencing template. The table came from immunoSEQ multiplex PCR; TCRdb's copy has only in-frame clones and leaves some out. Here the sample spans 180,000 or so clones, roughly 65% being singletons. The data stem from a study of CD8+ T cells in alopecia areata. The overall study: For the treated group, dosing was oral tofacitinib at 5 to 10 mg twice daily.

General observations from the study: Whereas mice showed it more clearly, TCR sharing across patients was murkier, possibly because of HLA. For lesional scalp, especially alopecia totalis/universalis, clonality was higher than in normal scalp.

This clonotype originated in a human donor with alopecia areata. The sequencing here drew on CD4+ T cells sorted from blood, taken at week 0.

CDR3 protein: CSVQELLTYEQYF. For the CDR3, the DNA is TGCAGCGTCCAGGAGCTACTTACCTACGAGCAGTACTTC. J is TRBJ2-7 and V is TRBV29-1; D unresolved. CDR3 length: 13 amino acids. V was shortened by 6 bases and J by 2 bases, with 14 bases between the two germline ends. Germline lookup yields CDR1 SQVTM and CDR2 ANQGSEA.